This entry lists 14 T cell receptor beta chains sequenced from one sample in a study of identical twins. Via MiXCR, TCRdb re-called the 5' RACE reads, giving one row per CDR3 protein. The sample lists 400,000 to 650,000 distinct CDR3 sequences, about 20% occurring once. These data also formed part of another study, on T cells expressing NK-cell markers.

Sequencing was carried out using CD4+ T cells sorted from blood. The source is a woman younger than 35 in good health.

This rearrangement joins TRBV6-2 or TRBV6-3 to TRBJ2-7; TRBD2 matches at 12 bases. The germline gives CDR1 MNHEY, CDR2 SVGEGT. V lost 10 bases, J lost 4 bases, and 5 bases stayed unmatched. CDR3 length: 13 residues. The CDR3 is CAIWTSGAYEQYF. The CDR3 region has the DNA TGTGCCATCTGGACTAGCGGGGCATACGAGCAGTACTTC.

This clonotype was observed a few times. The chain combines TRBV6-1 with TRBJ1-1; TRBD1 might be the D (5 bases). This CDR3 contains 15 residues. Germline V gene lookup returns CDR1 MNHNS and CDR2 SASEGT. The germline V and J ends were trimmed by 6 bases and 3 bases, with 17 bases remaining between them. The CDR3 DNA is TGTGCCAGCAGCCGCACTAGAGGGGCGCACACTGAAGCTTTCTTT. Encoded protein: CASSRTRGAHTEAFF.

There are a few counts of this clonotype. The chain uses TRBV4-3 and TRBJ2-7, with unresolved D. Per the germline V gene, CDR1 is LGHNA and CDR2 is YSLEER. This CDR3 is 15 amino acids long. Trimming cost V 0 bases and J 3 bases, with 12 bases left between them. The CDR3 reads CASSQDYGYFYEQYF. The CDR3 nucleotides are TGCGCCAGCAGCCAAGATTACGGCTACTTCTACGAGCAGTACTTC.

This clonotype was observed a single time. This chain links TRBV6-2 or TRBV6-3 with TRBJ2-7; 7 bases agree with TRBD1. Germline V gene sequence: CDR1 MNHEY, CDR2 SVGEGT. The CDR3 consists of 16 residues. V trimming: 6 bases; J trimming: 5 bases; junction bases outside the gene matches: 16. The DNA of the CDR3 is TGTGCCAGCAGGAAGACCCAGCAGACAGGGTCCCACGAGCAGTACTTC. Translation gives CASRKTQQTGSHEQYF.

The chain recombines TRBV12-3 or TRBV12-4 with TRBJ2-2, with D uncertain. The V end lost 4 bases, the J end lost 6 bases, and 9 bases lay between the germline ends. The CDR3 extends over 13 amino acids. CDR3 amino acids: CASSSWQSGELFF. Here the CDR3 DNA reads TGTGCCAGCAGTTCTTGGCAATCCGGGGAGCTGTTTTTT.

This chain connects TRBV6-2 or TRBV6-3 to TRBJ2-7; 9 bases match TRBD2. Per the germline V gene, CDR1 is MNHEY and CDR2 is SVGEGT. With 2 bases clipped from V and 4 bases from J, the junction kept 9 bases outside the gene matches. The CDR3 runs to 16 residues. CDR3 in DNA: TGTGCCAGCAGTTACGAAGCGGGGGGACCTCTTTACGAGCAGTACTTC. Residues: CASSYEAGGPLYEQYF.

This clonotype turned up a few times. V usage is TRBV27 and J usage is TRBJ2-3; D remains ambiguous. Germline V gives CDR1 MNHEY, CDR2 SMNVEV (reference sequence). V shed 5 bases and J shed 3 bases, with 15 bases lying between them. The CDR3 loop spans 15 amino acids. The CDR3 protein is CASSPGKRWTDTQYF. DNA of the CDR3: TGTGCCAGCAGTCCCGGTAAGAGATGGACAGATACGCAGTATTTT.

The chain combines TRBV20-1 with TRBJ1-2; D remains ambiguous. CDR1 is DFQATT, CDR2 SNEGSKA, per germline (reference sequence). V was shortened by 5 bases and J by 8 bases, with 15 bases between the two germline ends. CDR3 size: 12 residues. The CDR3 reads CSAGNRLGGYTF. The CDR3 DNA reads TGCAGTGCTGGGAATCGGTTGGGAGGCTACACCTTC.

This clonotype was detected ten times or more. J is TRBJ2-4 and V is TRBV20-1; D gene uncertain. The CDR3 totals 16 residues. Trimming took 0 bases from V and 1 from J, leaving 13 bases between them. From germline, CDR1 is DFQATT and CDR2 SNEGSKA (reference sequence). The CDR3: CSARDFGSSAKNIQYF. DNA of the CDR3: TGCAGTGCTAGAGATTTTGGTAGCTCCGCCAAAAACATTCAGTACTTC.

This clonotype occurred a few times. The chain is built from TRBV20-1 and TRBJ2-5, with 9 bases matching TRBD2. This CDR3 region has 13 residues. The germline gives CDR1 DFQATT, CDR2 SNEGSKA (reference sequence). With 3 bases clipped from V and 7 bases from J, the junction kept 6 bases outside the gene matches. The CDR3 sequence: CSASVAGVGTQYF. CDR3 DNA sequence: TGCAGTGCTAGTGTAGCGGGAGTTGGGACCCAGTACTTC.

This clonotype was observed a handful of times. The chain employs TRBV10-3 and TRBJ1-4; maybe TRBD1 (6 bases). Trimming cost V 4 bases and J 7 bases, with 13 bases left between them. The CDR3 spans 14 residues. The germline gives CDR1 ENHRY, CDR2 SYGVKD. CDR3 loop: CAISVGGGGEKLFF. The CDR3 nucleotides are TGTGCCATCAGTGTCGGAGGGGGTGGTGAAAAACTGTTTTTT.

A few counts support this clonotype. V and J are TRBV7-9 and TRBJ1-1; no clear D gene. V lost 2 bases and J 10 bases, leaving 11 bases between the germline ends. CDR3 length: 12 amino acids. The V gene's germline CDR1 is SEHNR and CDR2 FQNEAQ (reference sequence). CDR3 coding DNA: TGTGCCAGCAGCTTAAACACTAGAAGAGCTTTCTTT. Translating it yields CASSLNTRRAFF.

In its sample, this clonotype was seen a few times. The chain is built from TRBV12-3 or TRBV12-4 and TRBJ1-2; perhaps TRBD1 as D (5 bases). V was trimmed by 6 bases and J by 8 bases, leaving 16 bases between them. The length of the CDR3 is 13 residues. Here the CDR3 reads CASSLQAFRGYTF. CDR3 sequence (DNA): TGTGCCAGCAGCCTACAGGCCTTTAGAGGCTACACCTTC.

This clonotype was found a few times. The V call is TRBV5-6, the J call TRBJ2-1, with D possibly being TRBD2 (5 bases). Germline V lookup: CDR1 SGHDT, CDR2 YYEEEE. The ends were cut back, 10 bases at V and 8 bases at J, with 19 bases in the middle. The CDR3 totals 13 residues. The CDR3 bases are TGTGCCTCGTGGAGAGGGAGCATCCATGAGCAGTTCTTC. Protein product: CASWRGSIHEQFF. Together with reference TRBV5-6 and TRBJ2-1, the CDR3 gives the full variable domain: DAGVTQSPTHLIKTRGQQVTLRCSPKSGHDTVSWYQQALGQGPQFIFQYYEEEERQRGNFPDRFSGHQFPNYSSELNVNALLLGDSALYLCASWRGSIHEQFFGPGTRLTVL.